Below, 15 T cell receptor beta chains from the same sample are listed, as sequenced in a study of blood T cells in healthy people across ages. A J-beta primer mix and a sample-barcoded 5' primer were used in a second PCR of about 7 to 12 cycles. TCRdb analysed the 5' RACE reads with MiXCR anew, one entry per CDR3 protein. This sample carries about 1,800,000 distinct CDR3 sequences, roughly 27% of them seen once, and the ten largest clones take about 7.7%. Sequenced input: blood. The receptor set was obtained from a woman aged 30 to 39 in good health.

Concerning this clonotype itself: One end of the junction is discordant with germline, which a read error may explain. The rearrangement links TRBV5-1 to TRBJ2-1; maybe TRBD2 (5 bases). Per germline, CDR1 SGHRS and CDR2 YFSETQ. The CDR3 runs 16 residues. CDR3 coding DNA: TGCGCCAGCGGCTTGGTCGGCGGGTTCACAGAGAATGAGCAGTTCTTC. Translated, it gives CASGLVGGFTENEQFF.

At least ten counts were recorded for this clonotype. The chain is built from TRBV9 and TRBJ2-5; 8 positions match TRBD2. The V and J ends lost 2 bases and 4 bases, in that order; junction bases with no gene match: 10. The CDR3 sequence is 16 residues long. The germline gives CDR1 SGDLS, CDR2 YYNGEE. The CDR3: CASSVRRVAGLETQYF. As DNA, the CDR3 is TGTGCCAGCAGCGTGAGGAGGGTAGCGGGATTAGAGACCCAGTACTTC.

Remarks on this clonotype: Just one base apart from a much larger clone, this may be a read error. CDR3 residues: CTSRQGESNEKLFF. CDR3 nucleotides: TGTACCAGCAGGCAGGGGGAGAGTAATGAAAAACTGTTTTTT. The genes are TRBV12-3 or TRBV12-4 and TRBJ1-4, with TRBD1 identical over 7 bases. The CDR3 consists of 14 residues.

The chain's CDR3 is CASSPEGLAKVEQYF. The DNA for the CDR3 is TGCGCCAGCAGCCCCGAGGGGCTAGCGAAGGTCGAGCAGTACTTC. The chain links TRBV5-1 to TRBJ2-5, with D perhaps TRBD2 (6 bases). TRBJ2-7 explains the end of the DNA better; the J call may be wrong. This CDR3 comprises 15 residues. CDR1 is SGHRS and CDR2 is YFSETQ in the germline V gene.

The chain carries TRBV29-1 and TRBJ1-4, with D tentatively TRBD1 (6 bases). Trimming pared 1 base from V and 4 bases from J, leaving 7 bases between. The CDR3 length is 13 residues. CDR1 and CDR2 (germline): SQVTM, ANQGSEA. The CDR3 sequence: CSVEGTVNEKLFF. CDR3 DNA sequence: TGCAGCGTTGAAGGGACAGTTAATGAAAAACTGTTTTTT.

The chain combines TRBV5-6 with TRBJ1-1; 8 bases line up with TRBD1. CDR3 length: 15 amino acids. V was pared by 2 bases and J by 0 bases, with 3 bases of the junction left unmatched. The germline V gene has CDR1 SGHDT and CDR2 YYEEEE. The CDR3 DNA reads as TGTGCCAGCAGCTTTACAGGGGGGATGAACACTGAAGCTTTCTTT. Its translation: CASSFTGGMNTEAFF.

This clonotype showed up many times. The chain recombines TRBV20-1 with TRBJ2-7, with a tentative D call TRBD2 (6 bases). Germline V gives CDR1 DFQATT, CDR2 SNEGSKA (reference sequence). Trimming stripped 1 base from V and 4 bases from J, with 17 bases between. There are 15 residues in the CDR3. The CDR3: CSARASGRGLYEQYF. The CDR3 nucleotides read TGCAGTGCTAGAGCCTCGGGGCGGGGACTTTACGAGCAGTACTTC.

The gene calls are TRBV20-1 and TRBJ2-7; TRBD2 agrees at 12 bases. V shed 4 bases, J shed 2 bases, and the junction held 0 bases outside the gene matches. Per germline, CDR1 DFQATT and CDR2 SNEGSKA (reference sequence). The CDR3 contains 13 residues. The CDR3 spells CSATSGRAYEQYF. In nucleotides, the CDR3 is TGCAGTGCTACTAGCGGGAGGGCCTACGAGCAGTACTTC.

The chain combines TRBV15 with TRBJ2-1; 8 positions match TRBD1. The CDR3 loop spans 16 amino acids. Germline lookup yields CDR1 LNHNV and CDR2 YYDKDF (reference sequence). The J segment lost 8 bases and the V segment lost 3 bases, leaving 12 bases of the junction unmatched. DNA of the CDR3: TGTGCCACCAGCAGCTCGGACAGGGAAGTTTTCTATGAGCAGTTCTTC. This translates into CATSSSDREVFYEQFF.

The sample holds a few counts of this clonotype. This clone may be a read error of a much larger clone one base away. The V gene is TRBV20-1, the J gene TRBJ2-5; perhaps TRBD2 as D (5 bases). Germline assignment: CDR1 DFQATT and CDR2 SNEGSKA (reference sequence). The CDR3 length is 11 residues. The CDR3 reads CSSRGSGEQYF. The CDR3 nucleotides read TGCAGTTCTAGAGGGTCCGGGGAGCAGTACTTC.

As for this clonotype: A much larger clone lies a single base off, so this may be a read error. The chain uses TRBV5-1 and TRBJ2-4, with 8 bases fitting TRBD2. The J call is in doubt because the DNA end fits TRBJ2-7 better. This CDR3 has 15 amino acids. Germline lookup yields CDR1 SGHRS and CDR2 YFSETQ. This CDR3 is CTSSPGAGALYEQYF. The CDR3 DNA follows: TGCACCAGCAGCCCTGGAGCGGGAGCTTTATACGAGCAGTACTTC.

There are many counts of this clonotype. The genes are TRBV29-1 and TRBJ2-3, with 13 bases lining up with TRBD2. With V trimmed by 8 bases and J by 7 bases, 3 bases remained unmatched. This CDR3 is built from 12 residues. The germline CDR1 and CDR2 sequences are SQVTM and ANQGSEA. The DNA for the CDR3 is TGCAGCTGGACTAGCGGGGGTTATACGCAGTATTTT. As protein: CSWTSGGYTQYF.

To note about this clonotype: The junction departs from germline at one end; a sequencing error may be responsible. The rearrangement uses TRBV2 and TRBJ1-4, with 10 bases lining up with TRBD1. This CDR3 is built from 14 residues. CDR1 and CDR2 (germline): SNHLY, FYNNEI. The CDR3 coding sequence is TGTGCCAGCAGGGCGACAGGGGGCGGAGAAAAACGGTTTTTT. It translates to CASRATGGGEKRFF.

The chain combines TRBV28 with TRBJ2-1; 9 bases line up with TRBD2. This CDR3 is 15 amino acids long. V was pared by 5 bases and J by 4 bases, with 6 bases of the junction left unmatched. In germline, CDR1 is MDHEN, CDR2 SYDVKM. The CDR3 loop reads CASSVQLAGYNEQFF. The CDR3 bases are TGTGCCAGCAGTGTCCAACTAGCGGGTTACAATGAGCAGTTCTTC.

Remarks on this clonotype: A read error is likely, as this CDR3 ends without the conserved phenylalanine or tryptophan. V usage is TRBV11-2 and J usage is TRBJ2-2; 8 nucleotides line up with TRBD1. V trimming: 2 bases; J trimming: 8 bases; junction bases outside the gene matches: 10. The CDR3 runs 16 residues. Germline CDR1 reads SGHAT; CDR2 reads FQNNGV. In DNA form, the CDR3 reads TGTGCCAGCAGCTTACCCGGAGGACAGGGCGAAGGGGAGCTGTTTGTT. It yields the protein CASSLPGGQGEGELFV.